What follows are 23 T cell receptor beta chains derived from one specimen sequenced in a study of cytotoxic CD8 clonotypes in ibrutinib-treated CLL (TCRdb year 2021). Libraries came from the immunoSEQ multiplex PCR assay. TCRdb retrieved this table from immuneACCESS and kept in-frame rearrangements only. Not all clones are present; in checked studies, unresolved V genes account for under half, and no reason is known for the remainder. The sample yields approximately 140,000 clones; 70% to 85% were counted once. Roughly a quarter of the sample rests with the top ten. This specimen's time point label, per the study, means: about 11 months on ibrutinib. This material consisted of PBMCs, taken after 12 months of ibrutinib treatment. The receptors shown here come from a human donor with chronic lymphocytic leukemia.

The rearrangement uses TRBV27 and TRBJ1-1; 7 bases line up with TRBD1. This CDR3 contains 13 residues. Germline V CDR1 and CDR2: MNHEY, SMNVEV (reference sequence). The J segment lost 4 bases and the V segment lost 5 bases, leaving 4 bases of the junction unmatched. CDR3 DNA sequence: TGTGCCAGCAGTACCCACAGGGGCACTGAAGCTTTCTTT. Translation gives CASSTHRGTEAFF.

The DNA of the CDR3 is TGTGCCAGCAGTATCCCGACAGGCTACAGTCAGCCCCAGCATTTT. It yields the protein CASSIPTGYSQPQHF. J is TRBJ1-5 and V is TRBV28; a weak D match, TRBD1 (6 bases). CDR1 MDHEN and CDR2 SYDVKM come from the germline V gene. With 5 bases removed from V and 6 bases from J, the gap between germline ends came to 17 bases. There are 15 residues in the CDR3.

The gene calls are TRBV4-3 and TRBJ2-2; D ambiguous. V was shortened by 0 bases and J by 5 bases, with 19 bases between the two germline ends. The V gene's germline CDR1 is LGHNA and CDR2 YSLEER. This CDR3 spans 18 amino acids. CDR3 nucleotide sequence: TGCGCCAGCAGCCAAGATTGGGCCAGGATCCTTTTTACCGGGGAGCTGTTTTTT. Translating it yields CASSQDWARILFTGELFF.

This clone showed up just once. The chain joins TRBV19 to TRBJ2-2; the D gene is possibly TRBD1 (6 bases). The CDR3 consists of 15 residues. The germline V gene has CDR1 LNHDA and CDR2 SQIVND (reference sequence). Trimming pared 7 bases from V and 1 base from J, leaving 13 bases between. CDR3 loop: CASNIGQRNTGELFF. In DNA, the CDR3 is TGTGCCAGTAACATAGGACAGCGGAACACCGGGGAGCTGTTTTTT.

Here the CDR3 DNA reads TGTGCCAGTAGTGCATGGGGAGGATCTGGCTACACCTTC. Amino acid sequence: CASSAWGGSGYTF. This chain links TRBV19 with TRBJ1-2; D is uncertain. CDR3 size: 13 residues. The germline gives CDR1 LNHDA, CDR2 SQIVND (reference sequence). V was shortened by 5 bases and J by 7 bases, with 14 bases between the two germline ends.

The sample holds many counts of this clone. CDR3 sequence reads: CASSPPSASSEQFF. The CDR3 region has the DNA TGTGCCAGCTCACCACCATCGGCTAGCAGTGAGCAGTTCTTC. This chain joins TRBV18 and TRBJ2-1, with a possible D match to TRBD2 (5 bases). The CDR3 is 14 residues long. Germline values: CDR1 KGHSH, CDR2 LQKENI. V was cut by 0 bases and J by 9 bases, with 12 bases left in between. The full variable domain, in which reference TRBV18 and TRBJ2-1 provide the parts outside the CDR3, is NAGVMQNPRHLVRRRGQEARLRCSPMKGHSHVYWYRQLPEEGLKFMVYLQKENIIDESGMPKERFSAEFPKEGPSILRIQQVVRGDSAAYFCASSPPSASSEQFFGPGTRLTVL.

The V and J genes are TRBV7-3 and TRBJ2-7; D could derive from TRBD1 or TRBD2 (5 bases each). Trimming removed 2 bases from V and 3 bases from J, with 17 bases in between. There are 16 residues in the CDR3. Germline V gene lookup returns CDR1 SGHTA and CDR2 FQGTGA. The CDR3 sequence is CASSLYEVRDVYEQYF. In nucleotides, the CDR3 is TGTGCCAGCAGCTTATACGAGGTCCGGGACGTCTACGAGCAGTACTTC. The full variable domain, in which reference TRBV7-3 and TRBJ2-7 provide the parts outside the CDR3, is GAGVSQTPSNKVTEKGKYVELRCDPISGHTALYWYRQSLGQGPEFLIYFQGTGAADDSGLPNDRFFAVRPEGSVSTLKIQRTERGDSAVYLCASSLYEVRDVYEQYFGPGTRLTVT.

This chain uses TRBV10-3 with TRBJ1-6; 7 bases fit TRBD1. The CDR3 runs 16 residues. The junction had 7 bases not matched to a gene; V was cut back by 3 bases and J by 5 bases. Looked up from germline, CDR1 is ENHRY and CDR2 is SYGVKD. CDR3 amino acids: CAISDRGQVDNSPLHF. The CDR3 region has the DNA TGTGCCATCAGTGACCGCGGACAGGTAGATAATTCACCCCTCCACTTT.

This chain joins TRBV5-1 and TRBJ1-3; 7 nucleotides agree with TRBD1. The CDR3 covers 15 residues. Looked up from germline, CDR1 is SGHRS and CDR2 is YFSETQ. With 4 bases clipped from V and 0 bases from J, the junction kept 4 bases outside the gene matches. This CDR3 reads CASSPGTVSGNTIYF. The DNA of the CDR3 is TGCGCCAGCAGCCCAGGGACAGTCTCTGGAAACACCATATATTTT.

The CDR3 DNA is TGTGCCAGCAGCTATGGGACAGGGGGCGCCGCGGGTGAGCAGTACTTC. Amino acid sequence: CASSYGTGGAAGEQYF. This rearrangement joins TRBV4-2 to TRBJ2-7, with 12 positions matching TRBD1. There are 16 residues in the CDR3. V gave up 5 bases and J gave up 7 bases; unmatched junction bases: 12. Per the germline V gene, CDR1 is LGHNA and CDR2 is YNFKEQ.

This clone was seen more than once but under ten times. The chain is built from TRBV19 and TRBJ2-7; 8 bases are shared with TRBD1. Trimming took 10 bases from V and 0 from J; bases not matched to a gene: 11. Germline V gene sequence: CDR1 LNHDA, CDR2 SQIVND (reference sequence). The CDR3 is made up of 15 amino acids. CDR3 region: CATQTGTGNSYEQYF. The CDR3 DNA reads TGTGCCACCCAAACCGGGACAGGCAACTCCTACGAGCAGTACTTC.

The J gene is TRBJ1-5, the V gene TRBV9; the D gene is possibly TRBD1 (5 bases). Germline V CDR1 and CDR2: SGDLS, YYNGEE. Trimming shortened V by 3 bases and J by 0 bases, and 16 bases separated the two germline ends. The CDR3 is made up of 17 amino acids. The CDR3 loop reads CASSDARGGDSNQPQHF. The CDR3 DNA sequence: TGTGCCAGCAGCGACGCCCGGGGAGGGGATAGCAATCAGCCCCAGCATTTT.

V is TRBV7-8 and J is TRBJ2-7; D unresolved. Trimming took 5 bases from V and 3 from J, leaving 20 bases between them. The CDR3 has 16 residues. The germline V gene has CDR1 SGHVS and CDR2 FQNEAQ. The CDR3 protein is CASSAFKASADYEQYF. CDR3 bases: TGTGCCAGCAGCGCTTTCAAAGCATCGGCGGACTACGAGCAGTACTTC. The full variable domain, rest sourced from reference TRBV7-8 and TRBJ2-7, is GAGVSQSPRYKVAKRGQDVALRCDPISGHVSLFWYQQALGQGPEFLTYFQNEAQLDKSGLPSDRFFAERPEGSVSTLKIQRTQQEDSAVYLCASSAFKASADYEQYFGPGTRLTVT.

The chain is built from TRBV25-1 and TRBJ1-3, with 7 bases fitting TRBD1. Trimming took 5 bases from V and 0 from J; bases not matched to a gene: 4. In germline, CDR1 is MGHDK, CDR2 SYGVNS. This CDR3 contains 15 residues. The CDR3 DNA reads as TGTGCCAGCAGTCCTTGGACAGGCTCTGGAAACACCATATATTTT. Translation gives CASSPWTGSGNTIYF.

This clone was seen a handful of times. This chain connects TRBV9 to TRBJ1-1, with D maybe TRBD1 (5 bases). In germline, CDR1 is SGDLS, CDR2 YYNGEE. The CDR3 contains 14 residues. V gave up 6 bases and J gave up 4 bases, with 16 bases separating them. CDR3 DNA sequence: TGTGCCAGCAAGTCCGTCGGGGACGTCACTGAAGCTTTCTTT. Translation: CASKSVGDVTEAFF.

This chain uses TRBV5-1 with TRBJ1-2, with a weak D call TRBD1 (6 bases). The length of the CDR3 is 17 residues. V was trimmed by 0 bases and J by 1 base, leaving 16 bases between them. Germline V gene sequence: CDR1 SGHRS, CDR2 YFSETQ. The CDR3 DNA reads TGCGCCAGCAGCTTGGACAGGGAAGGCCTTCGTAACTATGGCTACACCTTC. It yields the protein CASSLDREGLRNYGYTF. Full variable domain (rest looked up from reference TRBV5-1 and TRBJ1-2): KAGVTQTPRYLIKTRGQQVTLSCSPISGHRSVSWYQQTPGQGLQFLFEYFSETQRNKGNFPGRFSGRQFSNSRSEMNVSTLELGDSALYLCASSLDREGLRNYGYTFGSGTRLTVV.

This clone was found once. The chain joins TRBV4-1 to TRBJ2-7, with D maybe TRBD2 (5 bases). The CDR3 runs 15 residues. From germline, CDR1 is MGHRA and CDR2 YSYEKL. Trimming took 1 base from V and 2 from J, leaving 12 bases between them. The CDR3 DNA is TGCGCCAGCAGCCAAGCCGGGATGGGGACCTACGAGCAGTACTTC. It codes for CASSQAGMGTYEQYF.

V gene TRBV7-6 combines with J gene TRBJ1-2; unclear D gene. This CDR3 is 14 amino acids long. Per the germline V gene, CDR1 is SGHVS and CDR2 is FNYEAQ. V lost 2 bases, J lost 2 bases, and 9 bases lay in between. CDR3 sequence: CASSLNPMNYGYTF. DNA of the CDR3: TGTGCCAGCAGCTTAAATCCGATGAACTATGGCTACACCTTC. The entire variable domain, with the rest obtained from reference TRBV7-6 and TRBJ1-2, is as follows: GAGVSQSPRYKVTKRGQDVALRCDPISGHVSLYWYRQALGQGPEFLTYFNYEAQQDKSGLPNDRFSAERPEGSISTLTIQRTEQRDSAMYRCASSLNPMNYGYTFGSGTRLTVV.

The chain employs TRBV7-9 and TRBJ2-2; D is possibly TRBD1 or TRBD2 (5 bases each). CDR3 length: 14 amino acids. Germline V lookup: CDR1 SEHNR, CDR2 FQNEAQ (reference sequence). V was cut by 2 bases and J by 5 bases, with 9 bases left in between. In DNA, the CDR3 is TGTGCCAGCAGCTTATGGGACGCGACCGGGGAGCTGTTTTTT. Protein product: CASSLWDATGELFF.

The chain has TRBV7-9 and TRBJ2-5; 8 bases match TRBD1. The germline CDR1 and CDR2 sequences are SEHNR and FQNEAQ (reference sequence). The CDR3 is made up of 16 amino acids. The V gene end was trimmed by 1 base and the J gene end by 2 bases; junction bases not matched to a gene: 6. CDR3 sequence (DNA): TGTGCCAGCAGCTTAGGGCAGGGGGCTTGGCAAGAGACCCAGTACTTC. It encodes CASSLGQGAWQETQYF.

The chain employs TRBV7-9 and TRBJ1-2; D call uncertain. Germline CDR1 is SEHNR and CDR2 is FQNEAQ (reference sequence). This CDR3 has 14 residues. V was shortened by 3 bases and J by 6 bases, with 14 bases between the two germline ends. The CDR3 region has the DNA TGTGCCAGCAGCTTGCCTACGTACCGCGATGGCTACACCTTC. Translation gives CASSLPTYRDGYTF.

This chain joins TRBV19 and TRBJ1-5; 9 nucleotides line up with TRBD1. Germline loops: CDR1 LNHDA, CDR2 SQIVND (reference sequence). The CDR3 extends over 14 amino acids. J lost 7 bases, V lost 7 bases, and 8 bases had no gene match. The CDR3 loop reads CASNDRGLGQPQHF. In DNA form, the CDR3 reads TGTGCCAGTAACGACAGGGGGTTGGGACAGCCCCAGCATTTT.

This chain joins TRBV7-2 and TRBJ2-5; 9 bases align to TRBD2. Germline lookup yields CDR1 SGHTA and CDR2 FQGNSA. CDR3 size: 13 residues. Losses at the gene ends were 6 bases for V and 5 bases for J; bases not matched to a gene: 4. The CDR3 reads CASRISGGETQYF. The CDR3 bases are TGTGCCAGCAGGATAAGCGGGGGGGAGACCCAGTACTTC. The full variable domain, completed using reference TRBV7-2 and TRBJ2-5, is GAGVSQSPSNKVTEKGKDVELRCDPISGHTALYWYRQSLGQGLEFLIYFQGNSAPDKSGLPSDRFSAERTGGSVSTLTIQRTQQEDSAVYLCASRISGGETQYFGPGTRLLVL.